This T cell receptor beta chain is drawn from a study of shared clonotypes between healthy human individuals. Study-wide context: Each donor's CD8 memory used one plate, CD8 naive two, each CD4 subset three. Regarding the study as a whole: Measured sharing among donors was expected to vary with sequencing depth.

The V and J ends lost 1 base and 2 bases respectively, with 11 bases between them. The CDR3 consists of 15 residues. In germline, CDR1 is LGHNA, CDR2 YSLEER. In the case of this clone: Its antigen is unknown.

The assay was immunoSEQ multiplex PCR, and TCRdb's table has in-frame clones only and misses some. This sample has 630,000 or so clones, with 95% to 98% found just once. It was CD45RO-negative cells, positively selected for CCR7, that made up naive CD8 cells, with terminally differentiated effector memory CD45RA+ cells excluded. Donors, without exception, were Caucasian adults residing in Nashville, Tennessee. Input material: naive CD8+ T cells sorted from blood. This receptor was identified in a man aged 25-45 years in good health. The rearrangement links TRBV4-3 to TRBJ1-2; maybe TRBD1 (6 bases). CDR3 DNA: TGCGCCAGCAGCCAAGTGCGGGACAACAACTATGGCTACACCTTC. The encoded protein is CASSQVRDNNYGYTF.